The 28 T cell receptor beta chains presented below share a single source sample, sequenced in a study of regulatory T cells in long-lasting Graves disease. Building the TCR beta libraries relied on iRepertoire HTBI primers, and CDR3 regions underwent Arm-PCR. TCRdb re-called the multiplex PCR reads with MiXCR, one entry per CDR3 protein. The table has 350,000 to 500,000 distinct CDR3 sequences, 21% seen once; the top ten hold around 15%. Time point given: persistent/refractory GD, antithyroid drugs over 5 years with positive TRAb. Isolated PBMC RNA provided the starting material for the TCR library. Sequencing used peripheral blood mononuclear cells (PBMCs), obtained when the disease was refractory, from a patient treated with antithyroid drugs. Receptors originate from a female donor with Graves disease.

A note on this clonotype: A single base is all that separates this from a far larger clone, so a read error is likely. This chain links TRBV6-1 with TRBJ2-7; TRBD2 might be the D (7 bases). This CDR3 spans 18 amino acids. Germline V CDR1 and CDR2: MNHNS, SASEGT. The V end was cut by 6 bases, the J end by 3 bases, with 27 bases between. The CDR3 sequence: CASRPPGKGGGAGYEQYF. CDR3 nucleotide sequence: TGTGCCAGCAGACCTCCCGGGAAGGGGGGGGGCGCGGGCTACGAGCAGTACTTC.

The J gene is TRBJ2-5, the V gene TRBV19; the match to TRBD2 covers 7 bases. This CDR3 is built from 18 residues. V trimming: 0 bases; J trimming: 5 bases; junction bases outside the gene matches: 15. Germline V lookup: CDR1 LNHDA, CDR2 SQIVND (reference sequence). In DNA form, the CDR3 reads TGTGCCAGTAGTATAGATCTAGCGGCCTCCTTAGATGCGGAGACCCAGTACTTC. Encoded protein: CASSIDLAASLDAETQYF.

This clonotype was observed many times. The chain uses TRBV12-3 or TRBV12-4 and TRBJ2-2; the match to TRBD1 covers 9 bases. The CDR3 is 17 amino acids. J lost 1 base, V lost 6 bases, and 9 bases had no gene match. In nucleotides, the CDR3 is TGTGCCAGCAGGCTCGACCAGGGACAGGGGAACACCGGGGAGCTGTTTTTT. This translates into CASRLDQGQGNTGELFF.

In DNA form, the CDR3 reads TGTGCCAGCAGCCCGCGGGGGGAGCCAGCCAATGAGCAGTTCTTC. Encoded protein: CASSPRGEPANEQFF. The chain couples TRBV9 to TRBJ2-1; 8 nucleotides match TRBD2. J was trimmed by 6 bases and V by 4 bases; bases with no gene match: 9. This CDR3 contains 15 residues. Germline values: CDR1 SGDLS, CDR2 YYNGEE.

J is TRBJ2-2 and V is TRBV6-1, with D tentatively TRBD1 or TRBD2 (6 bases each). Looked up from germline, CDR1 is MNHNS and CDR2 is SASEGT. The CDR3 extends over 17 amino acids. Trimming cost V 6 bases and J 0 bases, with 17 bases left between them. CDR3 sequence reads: CASRRGGTSSNTGELFF. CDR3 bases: TGTGCCAGCAGGCGTGGCGGGACAAGTTCGAACACCGGGGAGCTGTTTTTT.

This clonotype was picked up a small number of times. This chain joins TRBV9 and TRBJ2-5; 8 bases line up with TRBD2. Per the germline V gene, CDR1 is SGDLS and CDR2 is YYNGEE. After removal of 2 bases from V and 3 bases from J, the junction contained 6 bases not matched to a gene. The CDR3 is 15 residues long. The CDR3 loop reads CASSVSGRGEETQYF. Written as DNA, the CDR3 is TGTGCCAGCAGCGTCAGCGGGAGAGGCGAAGAGACCCAGTACTTC.

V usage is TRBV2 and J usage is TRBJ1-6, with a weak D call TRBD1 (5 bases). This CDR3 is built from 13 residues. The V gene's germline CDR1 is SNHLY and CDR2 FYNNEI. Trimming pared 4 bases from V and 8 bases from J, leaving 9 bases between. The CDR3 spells CASSGRGDSPLHF. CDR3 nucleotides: TGTGCCAGCAGTGGAAGAGGGGATTCACCCCTCCACTTT.

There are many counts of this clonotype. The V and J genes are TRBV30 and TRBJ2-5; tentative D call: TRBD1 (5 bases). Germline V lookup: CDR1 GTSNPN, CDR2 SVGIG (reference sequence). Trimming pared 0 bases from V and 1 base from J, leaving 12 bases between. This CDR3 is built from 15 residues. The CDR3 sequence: CAWSVQDQLQETQYF. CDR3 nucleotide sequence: TGTGCCTGGAGTGTACAGGACCAACTCCAAGAGACCCAGTACTTC. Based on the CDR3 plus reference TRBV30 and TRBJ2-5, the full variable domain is SQTIHQWPATLVQPVGSPLSLECTVEGTSNPNLYWYRQAAGRGLQLLFYSVGIGQISSEVPQNLSASRPQDRQFILSSKKLLLSDSGFYLCAWSVQDQLQETQYFGPGTRLLVL.

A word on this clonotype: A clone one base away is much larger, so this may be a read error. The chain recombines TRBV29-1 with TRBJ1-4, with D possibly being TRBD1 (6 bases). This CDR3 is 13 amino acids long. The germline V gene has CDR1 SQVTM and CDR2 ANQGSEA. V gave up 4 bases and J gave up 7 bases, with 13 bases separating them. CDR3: CSVGDIGGEKLFF. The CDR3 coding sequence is TGCAGCGTTGGGGACATAGGGGGTGAAAAACTGTTTTTT.

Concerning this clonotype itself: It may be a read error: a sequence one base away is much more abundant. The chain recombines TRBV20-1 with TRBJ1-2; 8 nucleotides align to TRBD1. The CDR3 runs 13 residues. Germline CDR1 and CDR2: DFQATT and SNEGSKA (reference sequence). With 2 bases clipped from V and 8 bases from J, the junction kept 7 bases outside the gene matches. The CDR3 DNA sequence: TGCAGTGCTAGAATCAAGACAGGGGACGGCTACACCTTC. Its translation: CSARIKTGDGYTF.

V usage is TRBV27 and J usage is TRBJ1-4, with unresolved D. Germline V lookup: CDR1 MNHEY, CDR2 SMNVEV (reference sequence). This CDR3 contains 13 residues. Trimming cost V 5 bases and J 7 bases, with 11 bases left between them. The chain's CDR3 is CASSQTGGEKLFF. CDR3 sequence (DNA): TGTGCCAGCAGTCAGACGGGTGGTGAAAAACTGTTTTTT.

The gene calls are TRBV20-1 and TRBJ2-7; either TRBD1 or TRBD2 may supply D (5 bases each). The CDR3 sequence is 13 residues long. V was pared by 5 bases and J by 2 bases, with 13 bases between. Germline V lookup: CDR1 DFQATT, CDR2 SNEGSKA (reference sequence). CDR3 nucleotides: TGCAGTGCTCCTCCAGGGACCGCCTACGAGCAGTACTTC. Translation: CSAPPGTAYEQYF.

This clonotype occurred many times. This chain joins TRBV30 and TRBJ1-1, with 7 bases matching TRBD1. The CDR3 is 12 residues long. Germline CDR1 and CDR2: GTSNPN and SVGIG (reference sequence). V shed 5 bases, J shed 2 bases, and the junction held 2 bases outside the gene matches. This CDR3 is CAWGQANTEAFF. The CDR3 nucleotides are TGTGCCTGGGGACAGGCAAACACTGAAGCTTTCTTT.

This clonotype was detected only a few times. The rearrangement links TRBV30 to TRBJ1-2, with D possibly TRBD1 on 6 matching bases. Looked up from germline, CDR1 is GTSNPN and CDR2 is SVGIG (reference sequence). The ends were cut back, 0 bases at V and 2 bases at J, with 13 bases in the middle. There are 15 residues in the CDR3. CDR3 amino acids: CAWSVVRGSNYGYTF. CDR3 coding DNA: TGTGCCTGGAGTGTCGTAAGGGGGAGCAACTATGGCTACACCTTC. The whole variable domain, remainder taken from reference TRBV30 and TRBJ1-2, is SQTIHQWPATLVQPVGSPLSLECTVEGTSNPNLYWYRQAAGRGLQLLFYSVGIGQISSEVPQNLSASRPQDRQFILSSKKLLLSDSGFYLCAWSVVRGSNYGYTFGSGTRLTVV.

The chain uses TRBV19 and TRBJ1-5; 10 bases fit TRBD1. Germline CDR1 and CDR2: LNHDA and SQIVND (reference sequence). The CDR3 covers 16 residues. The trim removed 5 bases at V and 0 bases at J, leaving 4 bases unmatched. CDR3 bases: TGTGCCAGTAGTGCGGGACAGGGGATTAGCAATCAGCCCCAGCATTTT. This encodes CASSAGQGISNQPQHF.

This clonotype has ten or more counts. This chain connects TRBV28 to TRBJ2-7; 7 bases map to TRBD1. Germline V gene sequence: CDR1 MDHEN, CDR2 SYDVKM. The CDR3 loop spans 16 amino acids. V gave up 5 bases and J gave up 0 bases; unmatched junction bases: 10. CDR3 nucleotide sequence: TGTGCCAGCAGTCCCTATCGACAGGGCGGCTCCTACGAGCAGTACTTC. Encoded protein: CASSPYRQGGSYEQYF.

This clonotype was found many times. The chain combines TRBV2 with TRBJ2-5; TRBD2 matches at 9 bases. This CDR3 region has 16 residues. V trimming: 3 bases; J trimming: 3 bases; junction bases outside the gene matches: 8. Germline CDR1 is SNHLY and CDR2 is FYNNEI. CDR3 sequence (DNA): TGTGCCAGCAGTGACCCTAGCGGGGACCGAGAAGAGACCCAGTACTTC. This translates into CASSDPSGDREETQYF.

Here the CDR3 reads CASSDQRTTYEQYF. CDR3 nucleotides: TGTGCCAGCAGCGATCAAAGGACTACCTACGAGCAGTACTTC. The chain carries TRBV5-4 and TRBJ2-7, with D tentatively TRBD2 (6 bases). The CDR3 runs 14 residues. V lost 4 bases to trimming and J lost 2 bases, with 13 bases between them. Germline assignment: CDR1 SGHNT and CDR2 YYREEE (reference sequence).

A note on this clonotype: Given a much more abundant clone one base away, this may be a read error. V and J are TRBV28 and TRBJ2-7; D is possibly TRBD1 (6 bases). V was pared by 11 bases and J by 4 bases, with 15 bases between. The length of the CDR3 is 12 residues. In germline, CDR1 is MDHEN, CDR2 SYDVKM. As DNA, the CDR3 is TGTGCCGGCAACCAGGGGTGGTACGAGCAGTACTTC. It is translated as CAGNQGWYEQYF.

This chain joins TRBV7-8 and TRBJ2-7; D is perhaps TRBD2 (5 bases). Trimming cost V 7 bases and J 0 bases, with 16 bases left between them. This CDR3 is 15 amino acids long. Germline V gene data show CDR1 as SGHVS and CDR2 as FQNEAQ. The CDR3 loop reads CASKVVGMSSYEQYF. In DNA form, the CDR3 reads TGTGCCAGCAAAGTCGTCGGGATGAGCTCCTACGAGCAGTACTTC.

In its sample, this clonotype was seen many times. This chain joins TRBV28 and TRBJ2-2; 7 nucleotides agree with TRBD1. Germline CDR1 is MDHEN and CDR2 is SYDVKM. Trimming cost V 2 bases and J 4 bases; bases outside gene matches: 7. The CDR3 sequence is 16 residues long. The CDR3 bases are TGTGCCAGCAGTTTAAGGGGGCAGGGAGCCACCGGGGAGCTGTTTTTT. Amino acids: CASSLRGQGATGELFF.

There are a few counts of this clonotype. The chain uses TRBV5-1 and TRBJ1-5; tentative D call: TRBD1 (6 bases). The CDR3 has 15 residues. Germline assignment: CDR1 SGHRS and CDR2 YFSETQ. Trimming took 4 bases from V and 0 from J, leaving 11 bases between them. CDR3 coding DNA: TGCGCCAGCAGCCCGGGGACAAATAGCAATCAGCCCCAGCATTTT. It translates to CASSPGTNSNQPQHF.

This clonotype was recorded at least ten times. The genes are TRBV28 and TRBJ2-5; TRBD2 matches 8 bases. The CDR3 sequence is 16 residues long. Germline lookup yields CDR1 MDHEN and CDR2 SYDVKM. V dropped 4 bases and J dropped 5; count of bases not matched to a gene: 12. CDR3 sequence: CASSSPTSGRRETQYF. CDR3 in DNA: TGTGCCAGCAGTTCCCCTACCAGCGGGAGAAGGGAGACCCAGTACTTC.

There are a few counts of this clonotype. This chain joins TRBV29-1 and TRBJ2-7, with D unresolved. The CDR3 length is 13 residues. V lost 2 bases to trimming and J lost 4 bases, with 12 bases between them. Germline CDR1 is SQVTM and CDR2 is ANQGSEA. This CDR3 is CSVERRFGYEQYF. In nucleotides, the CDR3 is TGCAGCGTTGAAAGACGGTTTGGGTACGAGCAGTACTTC.

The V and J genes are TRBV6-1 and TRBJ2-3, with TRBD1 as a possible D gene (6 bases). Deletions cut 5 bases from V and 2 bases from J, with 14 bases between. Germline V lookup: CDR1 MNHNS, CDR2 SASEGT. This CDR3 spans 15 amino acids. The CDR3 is CASSPLQGTTDTQYF. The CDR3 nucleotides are TGTGCCAGCAGTCCCCTCCAGGGGACCACAGATACGCAGTATTTT.

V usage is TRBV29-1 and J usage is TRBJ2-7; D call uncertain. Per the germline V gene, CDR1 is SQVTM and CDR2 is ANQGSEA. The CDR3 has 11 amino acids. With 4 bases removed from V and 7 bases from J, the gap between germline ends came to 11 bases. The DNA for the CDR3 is TGCAGCGTTGGGTCCTCTGGAGAGCAGTACTTC. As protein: CSVGSSGEQYF.

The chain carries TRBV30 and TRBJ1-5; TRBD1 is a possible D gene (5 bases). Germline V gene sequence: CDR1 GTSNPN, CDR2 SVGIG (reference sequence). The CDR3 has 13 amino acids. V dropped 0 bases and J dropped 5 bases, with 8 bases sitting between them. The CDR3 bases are TGTGCCTGGAGTGTAGGGGCCTATCAGCCCCAGCATTTT. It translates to CAWSVGAYQPQHF.

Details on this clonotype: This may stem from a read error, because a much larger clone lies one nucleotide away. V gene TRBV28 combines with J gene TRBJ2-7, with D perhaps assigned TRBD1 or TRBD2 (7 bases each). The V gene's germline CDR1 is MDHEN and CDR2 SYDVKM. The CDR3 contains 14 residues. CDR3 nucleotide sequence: TGTGCCAGTATCAGGGGGGGAAGCTCCTACGAGCAGCACTTC. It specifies CASIRGGSSYEQHF. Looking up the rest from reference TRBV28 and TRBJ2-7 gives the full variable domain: DVKVTQSSRYLVKRTGEKVFLECVQDMDHENMFWYRQDPGLGLRLIYFSYDVKMKEKGDIPEGYSVSREKKERFSLILESASTNQTSMYLCASIRGGSSYEQHFGPGTRLTVT.